The entry that follows covers one T cell receptor beta chain sequence. The antigen is unknown. The record originates from a study of cytomegalovirus exposure and HLA in healthy donors. This cohort consisted of healthy bone marrow donors. PCR primers comprised 60 Vbeta and 13 Jbeta primers. Method: immunoSEQ multiplex PCR; TCRdb's copy keeps in-frame clones and lacks some. The repertoire holds some 140,000 clones, with 70% to 80% as singletons. Study-wide findings and caveats: Cytomegalovirus-associated status was assigned to some 180 TCR beta chains. CMV serostatus was the sole immune exposure information available. It was reportedly the case that the classifier diagnosed cytomegalovirus status with high specificity and sensitivity.

This TCR was recovered from a woman aged 60-70 years in good health and CMV-seronegative. Sequenced material: PBMCs.

This CDR3 is CASSRNNEQYF. In DNA form, the CDR3 reads TGCGCCAGCAGCCGTAACAACGAGCAGTACTTC. The rearrangement links TRBV4-1 to TRBJ2-7; no firm D call. Trimming shortened V by 4 bases and J by 5 bases, and 6 bases separated the two germline ends. This CDR3 comprises 11 residues. The germline V gene encodes CDR1 MGHRA and CDR2 YSYEKL.